The clone carrying this T cell receptor (beta chain) was seen only a few times. Its matching antigen is unknown. This entry is derived from a study of T cell repertoires in cytomegalovirus infection. MiXCR, applied by TCRdb to the reads, yields one record per CDR3 protein. Here the sample spans 100,000 or so distinct CDR3 sequences, 23% being singletons. General study findings and limits: HLA-C-restricted, CMV-specific TCR beta clonotypes were dominant ex vivo.

The CDR3 is 16 amino acids. The germline V gene encodes CDR1 LGHNA and CDR2 YSLEER. V shed 0 bases and J shed 2 bases, with 11 bases lying between them. The receptor's source is a human donor in good health (CMV status not recorded). Some clones in this sample may be carry-over from other donors' samples. Sample: CD8+ T cells from PBMCs. The genes are TRBV4-3 and TRBJ1-3; D ambiguous. The CDR3 reads CASSQDQWFAGNTIYF. The CDR3 nucleotides read TGCGCCAGCAGCCAAGATCAGTGGTTTGCTGGAAACACCATATATTTT.